This is a list of T cell receptor beta chains from one sample in a study of blood T cell repertoires in COVID-19. Clones were read by immunoSEQ multiplex PCR, and TCRdb kept only the in-frame ones, dropping some. The table has about 120,000 clones, about 90% seen once; the top ten hold 25% to 30%. Sequenced sample: peripheral blood. The receptors originated from a woman in her seventies with acute or convalescent COVID-19. The conserved cysteine and the conserved F or W are not part of the CDR3 here.

j_gene,v_gene,CDR3aa
TRBJ2-5,TRBV10-1,ASSERGGPETQY
TRBJ1-5,TRBV5-1,ASSSGDAQPQH
TRBJ2-3,TRBV29-1,SVAYRGLPDTQY
TRBJ1-1,TRBV5-1,ASARGELNTEAF
TRBJ1-6,TRBV2,ASSFTGTGGLSSSYNSPLH
TRBJ2-1,TRBV28,ASSSGLADYNEQF
TRBJ1-2,TRBV2,ASLEAANSYT
TRBJ2-7,TRBV5-1,ASSSTGWEQY
TRBJ1-1,TRBV10-2,ASSEYGQDTEAF
TRBJ2-7,TRBV5-6,ASSPLQGASYEQY
TRBJ1-1,TRBV5-1,ASSYLGTEAF
TRBJ1-5,TRBV27,ASRKQGINQPQH
TRBJ1-1,TRBV2,ASGEGPGDTEAF
TRBJ2-2,TRBV10-2,ASSERGSAGELF
TRBJ1-2,TRBV19,ASNPFVTGLDGYT
TRBJ2-7,TRBV10-1,ASSDALGAPGYEQY
TRBJ2-7,TRBV9,ASSVGEAGYEQY
TRBJ1-5,TRBV7-6,ASSLGGTAYSNQPQH
TRBJ1-5,TRBV5-1,ASSSNRWISNQPQH
TRBJ1-2,TRBV5-1,ASSPGPGGPLDGYT
TRBJ1-2,TRBV29-1,SEYRSRDYGYT
TRBJ1-1,TRBV6-5,ASSYAYTPGDTEAF
TRBJ2-5,TRBV3-1/TRBV3-2,ASSQVGREETQY
TRBJ1-5,TRBV7-9,ASSLDRGGSNQPQH
TRBJ1-5,TRBV7-2,ASAPGGVSNQPQH
TRBJ1-2,TRBV5-4,ASSLRGAYGYT
TRBJ1-5,TRBV7-3,ASSPQGANQPQH
TRBJ1-2,TRBV27,ASSYRGLEGYT
TRBJ2-5,TRBV10-2,ASSSVAQETQY
TRBJ1-6,TRBV10-3,ASRVGTGDSPLH
TRBJ1-6,TRBV11-2,ASSARGQANNSPLH
TRBJ1-2,TRBV27,ASSPTGGSYGYT
TRBJ1-5,TRBV10-3,AISDPGFSQPQH
TRBJ1-5,TRBV5-5,ASNQGAVLYSNQPQH
TRBJ1-6,TRBV7-6,ASSSGQGGNSPLH
TRBJ1-2,TRBV5-4,ASSGLTGAPANYGYT
TRBJ2-2,TRBV5-1,ASSPWGGTGELF
TRBJ1-1,TRBV12-3/TRBV12-4,ASSRDRGKAF
TRBJ1-6,TRBV28,ASSLPDTGQSSYNSPLH
TRBJ2-7,TRBV18,ASSSSEVYEQY
TRBJ1-6,TRBV30,AWSVLDNSPLH
TRBJ2-5,TRBV19,ASSIGGFGQETQY
TRBJ1-1,TRBV30,AWTRTIFSEGQGTEAF
TRBJ1-2,TRBV7-3,ASSLDRGKGYT
TRBJ1-2,TRBV6-1,ASSEGVGEGYGYT
TRBJ2-7,TRBV14,ASSQGLAGTYEQY
TRBJ1-4,TRBV29-1,SAAGTGTVKLF
TRBJ1-6,TRBV18,ASSPATGAISPLH
TRBJ1-5,TRBV30,AWRGQGWQPQH
TRBJ1-4,TRBV7-2,ASSLDGTGLNEKLF
TRBJ1-2,TRBV19,ASKGFRGGGYT
TRBJ1-5,TRBV24-1,ATGQPNQPQH
TRBJ2-5,TRBV7-2,ASSPQGPIKAQY
TRBJ2-3,TRBV11-2,ASSERADSYTDTQY
TRBJ2-3,TRBV2,ASSSRTSRTDTQY